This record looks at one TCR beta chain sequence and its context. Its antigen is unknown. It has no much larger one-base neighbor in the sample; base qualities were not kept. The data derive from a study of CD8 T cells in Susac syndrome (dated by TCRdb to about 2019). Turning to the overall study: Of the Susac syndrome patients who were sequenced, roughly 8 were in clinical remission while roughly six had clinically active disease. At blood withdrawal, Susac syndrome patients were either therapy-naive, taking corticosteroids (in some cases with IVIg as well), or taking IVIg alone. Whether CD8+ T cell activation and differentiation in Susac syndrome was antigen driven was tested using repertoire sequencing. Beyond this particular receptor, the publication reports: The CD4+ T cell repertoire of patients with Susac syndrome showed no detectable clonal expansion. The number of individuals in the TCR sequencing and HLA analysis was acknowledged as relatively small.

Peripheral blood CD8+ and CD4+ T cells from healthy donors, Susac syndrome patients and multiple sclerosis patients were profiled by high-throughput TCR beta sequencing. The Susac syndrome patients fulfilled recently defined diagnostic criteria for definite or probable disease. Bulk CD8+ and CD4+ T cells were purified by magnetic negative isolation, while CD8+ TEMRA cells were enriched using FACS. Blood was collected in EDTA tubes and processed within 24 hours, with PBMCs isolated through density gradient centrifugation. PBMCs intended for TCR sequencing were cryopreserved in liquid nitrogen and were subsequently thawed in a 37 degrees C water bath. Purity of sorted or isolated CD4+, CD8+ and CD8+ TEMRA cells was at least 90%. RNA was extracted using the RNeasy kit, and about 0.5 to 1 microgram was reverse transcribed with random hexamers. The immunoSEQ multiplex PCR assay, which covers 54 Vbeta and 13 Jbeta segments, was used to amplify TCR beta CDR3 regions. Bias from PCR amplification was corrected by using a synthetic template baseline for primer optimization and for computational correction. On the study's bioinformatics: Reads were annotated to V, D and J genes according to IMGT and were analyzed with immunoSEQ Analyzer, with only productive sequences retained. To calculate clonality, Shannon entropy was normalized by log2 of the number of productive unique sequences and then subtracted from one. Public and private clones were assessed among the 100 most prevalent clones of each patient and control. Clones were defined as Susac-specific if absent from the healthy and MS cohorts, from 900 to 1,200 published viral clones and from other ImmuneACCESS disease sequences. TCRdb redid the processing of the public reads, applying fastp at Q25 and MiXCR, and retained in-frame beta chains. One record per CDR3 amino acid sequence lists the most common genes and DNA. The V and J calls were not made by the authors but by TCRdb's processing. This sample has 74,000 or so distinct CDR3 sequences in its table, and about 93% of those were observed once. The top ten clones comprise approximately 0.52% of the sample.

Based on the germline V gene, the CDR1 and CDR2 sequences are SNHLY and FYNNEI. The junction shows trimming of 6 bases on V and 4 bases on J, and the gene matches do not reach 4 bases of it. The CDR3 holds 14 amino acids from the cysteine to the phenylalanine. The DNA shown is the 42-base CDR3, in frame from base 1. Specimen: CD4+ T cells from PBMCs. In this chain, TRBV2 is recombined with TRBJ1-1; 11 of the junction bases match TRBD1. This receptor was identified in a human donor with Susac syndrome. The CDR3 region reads CASRLGQGGTEAFF. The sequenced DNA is TGTGCCAGCAGGCTGGGACAGGGGGGCACTGAAGCTTTCTTT.